This T cell receptor (beta chain) was identified during a study of blood T cell repertoires in COVID-19. A note on this clone: Other DNA sequences of this sample code for an identical CDR3.

This CDR3 is built from 13 residues. Per the germline V gene, CDR1 is MNHEY and CDR2 is SVGEGT. J gave up 4 bases and V 5 bases, and 2 bases lay outside the gene matches. Some clones are missing from TCRdb's copy, which holds only in-frame ones; the method was immunoSEQ multiplex PCR. There are hundreds of thousands of clones in the sample; 85% to 90% occur only once, and around 1% lies in the top ten. The sample comprised peripheral blood. The TCR sequence derives from a middle-aged woman with COVID-19, enrolled during active disease. The J gene is TRBJ2-7, the V gene TRBV6-2 or TRBV6-3; 10 bases fit TRBD1. The CDR3 loop is CASSRDRGYEQYF. The CDR3 DNA is TGTGCCAGCAGTCGGGACAGGGGTTACGAGCAGTACTTC.